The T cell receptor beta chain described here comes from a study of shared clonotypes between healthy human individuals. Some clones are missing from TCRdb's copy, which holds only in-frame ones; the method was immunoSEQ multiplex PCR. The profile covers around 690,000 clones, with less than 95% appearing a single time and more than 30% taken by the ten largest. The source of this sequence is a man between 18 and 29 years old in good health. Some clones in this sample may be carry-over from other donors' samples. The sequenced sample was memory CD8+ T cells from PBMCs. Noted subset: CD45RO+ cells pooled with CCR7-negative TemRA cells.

As DNA, the CDR3 is TGTGCCAGTAGTATGTGGGGTGACGAGCAGTACTTC. It encodes CASSMWGDEQYF. The chain combines TRBV19 with TRBJ2-7; no firm D call. V was trimmed by 3 bases and J by 5 bases, leaving 8 bases between them. This CDR3 is built from 12 residues. Germline V gives CDR1 LNHDA, CDR2 SQIVND (reference sequence).